The rows below give T cell receptor beta chains drawn from one sample of a study of blood T cell repertoires in COVID-19. The table came from immunoSEQ multiplex PCR; TCRdb's copy has only in-frame clones and leaves some out. The sample carries roughly 300,000 clones, approximately 83% recorded once. Sequencing was performed on peripheral blood. All receptors derive from a human donor in a cohort sampled during active COVID-19. Each CDR3 is given with its conserved first and last residue.

TRBV28,CASTDPRTFEQYF
TRBV6-5,CASSSLLLGNEQFF
TRBV3-1/TRBV3-2,CASSFSWEDTQYF
TRBV3-1/TRBV3-2,CASSQETGFGGNTIYF
TRBV7-8,CASSLASGGHQPQHF
TRBV18,CASSPDRGGGNSYNEQFF
TRBV5-4,CASSLSQGIMYEQYF
TRBV2,CASSEWGTGFQPQHF
TRBV4-1,CASMAVGGKNIQYF
TRBV12-3/TRBV12-4,CASRSWGDYEQYF
TRBV30,CAWSAPDRGQYGYTF
TRBV27,CASRPYEGNTGELFF
TRBV5-1,CASSQDTVSYEQYF
TRBV6-5,CASAEGGANVLTF
TRBV12-3/TRBV12-4,CASMDPGNEQFF
TRBV6-1,CASSEGGSSSYNEQFF
TRBV5-1,CASSLASGRAGDNEQFF
TRBV5-4,CASSLDGGRGEQYF
TRBV2,CASSREGSNQPQHF
TRBV15,CATSREGRQPQHF
TRBV6-6,CASSLTRQGRTEAFF
TRBV28,CASSGTSVNNEQFF
TRBV28,CASSLGASGRMLEQYF
TRBV4-1,CASSPPESLSSGNTIYF
TRBV28,CASSYRNSAQYF
TRBV9,CASSVAGGLNYGYTF
TRBV25-1,CASSQGGTMWNNYGYTF
TRBV3-1/TRBV3-2,CASSQGDTEAFF
TRBV5-6,CASSPAVTNYGYTF
TRBV6-1,CASSDSGRVPYNEQFF
TRBV27,CASSSGGVRNTIYF
TRBV2,CASSMDRLADTQYF
TRBV18,CASSPGEGRNTIYF
TRBV6-6,CASSPGGPPFSGNTIYF
TRBV29-1,CSVAKQGTYEQYF
TRBV7-8,CASSPQETQYF
TRBV12-3/TRBV12-4,CASSQGTGELFF
TRBV28,CASRAREAGELFF
TRBV9,CASSDGTIYDEQFF
TRBV6-5,CASSTTPSLTDTQYF
TRBV18,CASSPVPSEGLSNQPQHF
TRBV5-1,CASSLERRPWEEQYF
TRBV11-3,CASSPTSTNEQFF
TRBV27,CASSFGSISYNEQFF
TRBV5-6,CASSLPQRDLADTQYF
TRBV27,CASSLSAAENQPQHF
TRBV7-2,CASELSPSGSTGELFF
TRBV2,CASTRTNTGELFF
TRBV7-8,CASSLGQGGSPLHF
TRBV7-8,CASSRTSGSWDTQYF
TRBV5-1,CASSLRGWAETQYF
TRBV6-6,CASSLEGLGTEAFF
TRBV28,CASRPSLAGTYEQYF
TRBV2,CASSEASGSFTEQFF
TRBV29-1,CSVGGGNNEQFF
TRBV29-1,CSVEGGAFYGYTF
TRBV18,CASSPVQELNEKLFF